The next 23 T cell receptor beta chains were all read from a single sample in a study of blood T cell repertoires in COVID-19. The method was immunoSEQ multiplex PCR; TCRdb's version includes in-frame clones alone and lacks a portion of them. The sample contains about 140,000 clones, more than 70% of which appear only once. Sequencing used peripheral blood. The source of these receptors is a man aged 50 to 59 with active or convalescent COVID-19.

The chain joins TRBV7-2 to TRBJ2-1; 10 positions match TRBD2. This CDR3 contains 15 residues. CDR1 SGHTA and CDR2 FQGNSA come from the germline V gene. The trim removed 5 bases at V and 4 bases at J, leaving 5 bases unmatched. CDR3: CASSQGLAEYNEQFF. The CDR3 DNA reads as TGTGCCAGCAGCCAAGGACTAGCGGAATACAATGAGCAGTTCTTC.

This rearrangement joins TRBV5-1 to TRBJ2-3, with 9 bases that match TRBD2. Trimming cost V 4 bases and J 6 bases; bases outside gene matches: 12. Germline CDR1 reads SGHRS; CDR2 reads YFSETQ. This CDR3 contains 16 residues. The CDR3 coding sequence is TGCGCCAGCAGCCGCCTCGGTAGCGGGAGTAAGGATACGCAGTATTTT. Its protein product is CASSRLGSGSKDTQYF.

This chain uses TRBV7-2 with TRBJ2-1; TRBD2 agrees at 9 bases. V trimming: 2 bases; J trimming: 5 bases; junction bases outside the gene matches: 4. The CDR3 has 15 residues. Looked up from germline, CDR1 is SGHTA and CDR2 is FQGNSA. CDR3 loop: CASSLIAGANNEQFF. The CDR3 DNA is TGTGCCAGCAGCTTAATAGCGGGAGCCAACAATGAGCAGTTCTTC.

V usage is TRBV7-2 and J usage is TRBJ1-1; possibly TRBD1 for D (6 bases). Trimming removed 2 bases at V and 9 bases at J, with 16 bases between. CDR3 length equals 14 residues. Germline V gene sequence: CDR1 SGHTA, CDR2 FQGNSA. CDR3 in amino acids: CASSLRPDRPQAFF. The CDR3 region has the DNA TGTGCCAGCAGCTTACGGCCTGACAGGCCCCAAGCTTTCTTT. Combining the CDR3 with reference TRBV7-2 and TRBJ1-1 gives the whole variable domain GAGVSQSPSNKVTEKGKDVELRCDPISGHTALYWYRQSLGQGLEFLIYFQGNSAPDKSGLPSDRFSAERTGGSVSTLTIQRTQQEDSAVYLCASSLRPDRPQAFFGQGTRLTVV.

This clone was seen only a few times. The same CDR3 also results from other DNA sequences found in this sample. The chain recombines TRBV28 with TRBJ1-2, with D unclear. CDR1 is MDHEN, CDR2 SYDVKM, per germline. Trimming removed 2 bases from V and 2 bases from J, with 6 bases in between. This CDR3 region has 13 residues. The CDR3 DNA is TGTGCCAGCAGTTTAAGCAGGAACTATGGCTACACCTTC. Amino acid sequence: CASSLSRNYGYTF.

The chain is built from TRBV7-9 and TRBJ2-1, with TRBD1 as a possible D gene (6 bases). The V gene lost 2 bases and the J gene lost 5 bases, with 13 bases spanning the gap. This CDR3 has 15 amino acids. Germline V gene lookup returns CDR1 SEHNR and CDR2 FQNEAQ (reference sequence). The CDR3 protein is CASSLYRDNNNEQFF. CDR3 nucleotides: TGTGCCAGCAGCTTATACAGGGATAACAACAATGAGCAGTTCTTC. The complete variable domain, with remaining parts taken from reference TRBV7-9 and TRBJ2-1, reads DTGVSQNPRHKITKRGQNVTFRCDPISEHNRLYWYRQTLGQGPEFLTYFQNEAQLEKSRLLSDRFSAERPKGSFSTLEIQRTEQGDSAMYLCASSLYRDNNNEQFFGPGTRLTVL.

This clone has a handful of counts. The V call is TRBV7-3, the J call TRBJ2-7, with TRBD2 matching over 9 bases. The junction had 7 bases not matched to a gene; V was cut back by 5 bases and J by 2 bases. The germline V gene has CDR1 SGHTA and CDR2 FQGTGA. This CDR3 has 15 amino acids. The CDR3 protein is CASSVVAGATYEQYF. The CDR3 DNA follows: TGTGCCAGCAGCGTTGTAGCGGGAGCTACCTACGAGCAGTACTTC. The entire variable domain, with the rest obtained from reference TRBV7-3 and TRBJ2-7, is as follows: GAGVSQTPSNKVTEKGKYVELRCDPISGHTALYWYRQSLGQGPEFLIYFQGTGAADDSGLPNDRFFAVRPEGSVSTLKIQRTERGDSAVYLCASSVVAGATYEQYFGPGTRLTVT.

This chain uses TRBV20-1 with TRBJ2-1; D gene uncertain. V dropped 5 bases and J dropped 4 bases, with 6 bases sitting between them. Germline values: CDR1 DFQATT, CDR2 SNEGSKA (reference sequence). This CDR3 has 11 residues. The CDR3 DNA sequence: TGCAGTGCTTCCCCTTACAATGAGCAGTTCTTC. As protein: CSASPYNEQFF.

This chain joins TRBV28 and TRBJ2-7; D may be TRBD1 (6 bases). V shed 5 bases and J shed 3 bases, with 17 bases lying between them. CDR1 is MDHEN, CDR2 SYDVKM, per germline. There are 15 residues in the CDR3. CDR3 coding DNA: TGTGCCAGCAGTGTTGCCACAGGGAAGCTCTACGAGCAGTACTTC. Amino acid sequence: CASSVATGKLYEQYF.

Worth noting for this clone: Other DNA sequences from this sample encode an identical CDR3 as well. The V gene is TRBV2, the J gene TRBJ1-1, with no clear D. V was shortened by 4 bases and J by 2 bases, with 8 bases between the two germline ends. The CDR3 loop spans 13 amino acids. CDR1 SNHLY and CDR2 FYNNEI come from the germline V gene. The CDR3 sequence: CASSGTSNTEAFF. CDR3 nucleotides: TGTGCCAGCAGTGGAACCAGTAACACTGAAGCTTTCTTT.

This chain connects TRBV24-1 to TRBJ2-6; no reliable D call. Germline values: CDR1 KGHDR, CDR2 SFDVKD. This CDR3 has 17 amino acids. V was trimmed by 3 bases and J by 0 bases, leaving 11 bases between them. This CDR3 is CATSDSGQYSGANVLTF. DNA for the CDR3: TGTGCCACCAGTGATAGTGGGCAGTACTCTGGGGCCAACGTCCTGACTTTC.

V gene TRBV6-2 or TRBV6-3 combines with J gene TRBJ2-2, with 9 nucleotides matching TRBD2. Trimming removed 5 bases from V and 2 bases from J; junction bases left unmatched: 9. The CDR3 contains 17 residues. The germline CDR1 and CDR2 sequences are MNHEY and SVGEGT. The CDR3 here is CASSAAWGLANTGELFF. CDR3 nucleotides: TGTGCCAGCAGTGCGGCGTGGGGACTAGCAAACACCGGGGAGCTGTTTTTT.

The chain uses TRBV9 and TRBJ2-1, with no clear D. Germline V gene data show CDR1 as SGDLS and CDR2 as YYNGEE. The CDR3 is 12 residues long. Deletions cut 4 bases from V and 2 bases from J, with 4 bases between. As DNA, the CDR3 is TGTGCCAGCAGCACTACCTACAATGAGCAGTTCTTC. This sequence encodes CASSTTYNEQFF.

The chain joins TRBV28 to TRBJ1-4, with no clear D. V was pared by 5 bases and J by 5 bases, with 12 bases between. Germline CDR1 is MDHEN and CDR2 is SYDVKM. The CDR3 consists of 14 residues. The CDR3 nucleotides read TGTGCCAGCAGTCCTCGACGGAGGAATGAAAAACTGTTTTTT. Encoded protein: CASSPRRRNEKLFF.

The chain has TRBV19 and TRBJ2-2; maybe TRBD2 (6 bases). Trimming took 3 bases from V and 2 from J, leaving 10 bases between them. This CDR3 contains 15 residues. The germline V gene has CDR1 LNHDA and CDR2 SQIVND (reference sequence). The CDR3 sequence is CASSMAGLNTGELFF. CDR3 nucleotide sequence: TGTGCCAGTAGTATGGCGGGACTCAACACCGGGGAGCTGTTTTTT.

V usage is TRBV6-1 and J usage is TRBJ2-2; the D is unclear. CDR1 is MNHNS and CDR2 is SASEGT in the germline V gene. The CDR3 consists of 14 residues. Trimming shortened V by 5 bases and J by 6 bases, and 13 bases separated the two germline ends. CDR3 sequence: CASSIVEAAGELFF. The CDR3 nucleotides are TGTGCCAGCAGTATCGTAGAAGCCGCCGGGGAGCTGTTTTTT.

Concerning this clone: Sequence at one end of the junction differs from germline and may be a read error. V usage is TRBV7-7 and J usage is TRBJ1-2; TRBD1 might be the D (6 bases). CDR1 and CDR2 (germline): SSHAT, FNYEAQ (reference sequence). CDR3 length equals 17 residues. The DNA for the CDR3 is TGTGCTAGCAGCTTAGCGCTGCGGGGGCCGGCAGGGATGGGCTACACCTTC. It codes for CASSLALRGPAGMGYTF.

V gene TRBV11-2 combines with J gene TRBJ2-5, with 8 bases aligning to TRBD2. V lost 5 bases and J lost 2; bases outside the gene matches: 10. CDR3 length: 16 amino acids. In germline, CDR1 is SGHAT, CDR2 FQNNGV. CDR3 protein: CASSPFTSGGQETQYF. As DNA, the CDR3 is TGTGCCAGCAGCCCATTCACTAGCGGAGGTCAAGAGACCCAGTACTTC.

The chain recombines TRBV27 with TRBJ1-6, with 9 nucleotides matching TRBD1. Germline assignment: CDR1 MNHEY and CDR2 SMNVEV (reference sequence). This CDR3 spans 15 amino acids. With 8 bases clipped from V and 9 bases from J, the junction kept 11 bases outside the gene matches. CDR3 region: CASGWGQGIGSPLHF. CDR3 DNA sequence: TGTGCCAGCGGCTGGGGACAGGGAATAGGTTCACCCCTCCACTTT.

This clone came up once. The rearrangement joins TRBV5-1 to TRBJ2-6; possibly TRBD1 for D (5 bases). V shed 3 bases and J shed 2 bases, with 6 bases lying between them. The CDR3 contains 14 residues. Germline V gene sequence: CDR1 SGHRS, CDR2 YFSETQ. The CDR3 region is CASSSGTGANVLTF. The CDR3 DNA reads as TGCGCCAGCAGCTCAGGGACTGGGGCCAACGTCCTGACTTTC. The full variable domain, in which reference TRBV5-1 and TRBJ2-6 provide the parts outside the CDR3, is KAGVTQTPRYLIKTRGQQVTLSCSPISGHRSVSWYQQTPGQGLQFLFEYFSETQRNKGNFPGRFSGRQFSNSRSEMNVSTLELGDSALYLCASSSGTGANVLTFGAGSRLTVL.

The J gene is TRBJ2-7, the V gene TRBV7-9; no firm D call. The V end was cut by 0 bases, the J end by 6 bases, with 3 bases between. CDR1 and CDR2 from the germline V gene are SEHNR and FQNEAQ (reference sequence). CDR3 length: 11 residues. In DNA form, the CDR3 reads TGTGCCAGCAGCTTAGCGGCCGAGCAGTACTTC. Its protein product is CASSLAAEQYF.

This chain uses TRBV7-2 with TRBJ1-3; 7 positions agree with TRBD1. Germline CDR1 and CDR2: SGHTA and FQGNSA. The CDR3 is 19 residues long. Trimming cost V 4 bases and J 0 bases; bases outside gene matches: 15. CDR3 sequence: CASSSPGQRLGSSGNTIYF. The CDR3 coding sequence is TGTGCCAGCAGCTCGCCGGGACAGCGACTAGGGAGCTCTGGAAACACCATATATTTT.

The chain employs TRBV4-2 and TRBJ1-1, with D uncertain. The CDR3 covers 13 residues. The V gene's germline CDR1 is LGHNA and CDR2 YNFKEQ. Trimming took off 0 bases at V and 3 bases at J, with 5 bases between the two ends. CDR3 amino acids: CASSQDQDTEAFF. CDR3 nucleotide sequence: TGTGCCAGCAGCCAAGATCAGGACACTGAAGCTTTCTTT.